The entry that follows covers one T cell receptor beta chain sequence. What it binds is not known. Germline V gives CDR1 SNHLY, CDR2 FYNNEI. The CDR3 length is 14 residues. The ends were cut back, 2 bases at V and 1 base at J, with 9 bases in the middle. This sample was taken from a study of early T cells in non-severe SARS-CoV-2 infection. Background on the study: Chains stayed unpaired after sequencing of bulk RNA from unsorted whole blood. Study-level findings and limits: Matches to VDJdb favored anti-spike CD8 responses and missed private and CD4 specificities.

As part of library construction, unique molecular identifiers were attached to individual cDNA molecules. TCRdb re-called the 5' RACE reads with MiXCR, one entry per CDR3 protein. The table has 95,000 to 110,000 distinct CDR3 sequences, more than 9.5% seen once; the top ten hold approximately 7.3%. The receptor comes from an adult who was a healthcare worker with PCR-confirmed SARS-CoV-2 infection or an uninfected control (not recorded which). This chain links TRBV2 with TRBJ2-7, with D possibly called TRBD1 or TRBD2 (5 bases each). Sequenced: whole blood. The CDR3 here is CASSERGYSYEQYF. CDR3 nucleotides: TGTGCCAGCAGTGAACGGGGCTATTCCTACGAGCAGTACTTC.